This T cell receptor beta chain stems from a study of blood T cell repertoires in COVID-19. There are 15 residues in the CDR3. Trimming at V came to 0 bases and at J to 5 bases, leaving 5 bases not matched to a gene. Germline-derived CDR1 and CDR2 are LNHDA and SQIVND (reference sequence). TCRdb's copy holds only in-frame clones and misses some; the assay was immunoSEQ multiplex PCR. Here the sample spans a few hundred thousand clones, around 85% being singletons. This chain links TRBV19 with TRBJ1-1, with 8 bases aligning to TRBD1. The material sequenced was peripheral blood. This clonotype was sampled from a woman younger than 30 with acute or convalescent COVID-19. The CDR3 DNA is TGTGCCAGTAGTATAGATGGACAGGGTAGGACTGAAGCTTTCTTT. As protein: CASSIDGQGRTEAFF.